The 4 T cell receptor beta chains reported below all come from one sample, sequenced in a study of shared T cell receptors in the human thymus. Measured with immunoSEQ multiplex PCR; TCRdb has only the in-frame clones, and not every one. The data show about 730,000 clones, with approximately 85% seen just once and approximately 0.01% held by the top ten. The same data also went into a second study, on human thymus T cells.

The specimen sequenced was thymocytes. The receptors were sampled from a girl in the first two years of life with a congenital heart defect.

This chain joins TRBV29-1 and TRBJ2-1, with a tentative D call TRBD2 (5 bases). V was pared by 6 bases and J by 0 bases, with 15 bases between. Germline CDR1 SQVTM, CDR2 ANQGSEA. The CDR3 is 15 amino acids. This CDR3 reads CSVPRRVSSYNEQFF. CDR3 sequence (DNA): TGCAGCGTCCCGAGGCGGGTTAGCTCCTACAATGAGCAGTTCTTC.

The chain employs TRBV5-6 and TRBJ2-7, with 8 bases fitting TRBD1. This CDR3 spans 14 amino acids. Germline-derived CDR1 and CDR2 are SGHDT and YYEEEE. The junction had 8 bases not matched to a gene; V was cut back by 3 bases and J by 6 bases. The CDR3 DNA reads TGTGCCAGCAGCTCGGGACAGGAGGCCACCGAGCAGTACTTC. As protein: CASSSGQEATEQYF.

V and J are TRBV13 and TRBJ2-1, with 9 bases aligning to TRBD2. The ends lost 8 bases at V and 2 bases at J; junction bases unmatched: 1. Germline V gives CDR1 PRHDT, CDR2 FYEKMQ (reference sequence). CDR3 length: 13 amino acids. CDR3 residues: CASGGGAYNEQFF. The CDR3 nucleotides are TGTGCCAGCGGCGGGGGGGCCTACAATGAGCAGTTCTTC. Together with reference TRBV13 and TRBJ2-1, the CDR3 gives the full variable domain: AAGVIQSPRHLIKEKRETATLKCYPIPRHDTVYWYQQGPGQDPQFLISFYEKMQSDKGSIPDRFSAQQFSDYHSELNMSSLELGDSALYFCASGGGAYNEQFFGPGTRLTVL.

In its sample, this clone was seen a few times. This chain links TRBV14 with TRBJ1-2, with D possibly matching TRBD1 (6 bases). This CDR3 is 13 amino acids long. The germline CDR1 and CDR2 sequences are SGHDN and FVKESK. V shed 4 bases and J shed 5 bases, with 11 bases lying between them. For the CDR3, the DNA is TGTGCCAGCAGCCCCGGGACACATTATGGCTACACCTTC. Amino acids: CASSPGTHYGYTF.